This entry describes one T cell receptor (beta chain). Its specificity is not known. 60 Vbeta and 13 Jbeta primers were used in PCR. Libraries were prepared by immunoSEQ multiplex PCR; TCRdb keeps only in-frame clonotypes and omits some of them. The sample holds around 230,000 clones, 75% to 80% seen once. The V segment lost 2 bases and the J segment 1 base; nucleotides outside the gene matches: 6. CDR3 length: 16 amino acids. Germline V CDR1 and CDR2: MNHEY, SVGAGI. This record belongs to a study of cytomegalovirus exposure and HLA in healthy donors. General study results and limits: A missense variant in DCLRE1C was later tied to TCR beta V- and J-gene trimming.

Participants comprised healthy donors of bone marrow. The specimen was PBMCs. This sequence joins TRBV6-5 and TRBJ2-3, with 7 bases aligning to TRBD1. The TCR originated in a male donor in good health and CMV-seronegative. The CDR3 reads CASSYRQGRGTDTQYF. The CDR3 DNA reads TGTGCCAGCAGTTACCGACAGGGAAGGGGCACAGATACGCAGTATTTT.